Shown below are 26 T cell receptor beta chains from a single sample sequenced in a study of cytomegalovirus exposure and HLA in healthy donors. The PCR ran on 60 Vbeta and 13 Jbeta primers. Clones were read by immunoSEQ multiplex PCR, and TCRdb kept only the in-frame ones, dropping some. The table shows about 120,000 clones, with 81% occurring only once. The sequenced sample was PBMCs. These TCRs come from a woman in her twenties or thirties in good health and CMV-seronegative.

The V call is TRBV7-6, the J call TRBJ2-1, with TRBD2 matching over 8 bases. Germline V gives CDR1 SGHVS, CDR2 FNYEAQ. Unmatched junction bases numbered 9, after V lost 5 bases and J lost 9 bases. The CDR3 runs to 14 residues. The CDR3 region has the DNA TGTGCCAGCAGCCCGCGGGAGGTGGAGGGTGAGCAGTTCTTC. Amino acid sequence: CASSPREVEGEQFF.

The chain joins TRBV6-1 to TRBJ2-4; 7 bases align to TRBD1. Unmatched junction bases numbered 8, after V lost 8 bases and J lost 4 bases. Germline CDR1 MNHNS, CDR2 SASEGT. The CDR3 spans 14 residues. The CDR3 here is CASGDRLSKNIQYF. CDR3 nucleotide sequence: TGTGCCAGCGGGGACAGACTTTCTAAAAACATTCAGTACTTC.

The chain joins TRBV11-2 to TRBJ2-7; 10 nucleotides match TRBD2. This CDR3 is built from 13 residues. Looked up from germline, CDR1 is SGHAT and CDR2 is FQNNGV. With 1 base clipped from V and 7 bases from J, the junction kept 1 base outside the gene matches. This chain's CDR3 is CASSLGTSGEQYF. The CDR3 DNA reads as TGTGCCAGCAGCTTAGGGACTAGCGGAGAGCAGTACTTC.

The CDR3 coding sequence is TGTGCCAGCTCACACAGACAGGGAACTAATGAAAAACTGTTTTTT. Translating it yields CASSHRQGTNEKLFF. This chain connects TRBV18 to TRBJ1-4; 7 bases match TRBD1. CDR1 and CDR2 from the germline V gene are KGHSH and LQKENI. V lost 4 bases and J lost 1; bases outside the gene matches: 3. The CDR3 loop spans 15 amino acids. The full variable domain, completed using reference TRBV18 and TRBJ1-4, is NAGVMQNPRHLVRRRGQEARLRCSPMKGHSHVYWYRQLPEEGLKFMVYLQKENIIDESGMPKERFSAEFPKEGPSILRIQQVVRGDSAAYFCASSHRQGTNEKLFFGSGTQLSVL.

This clone has just one count. The chain recombines TRBV23-1 with TRBJ2-7; TRBD1 aligns across 7 bases. TRBV23-1 carries the ORF label, with uncertain function. Trimming removed 0 bases from V and 2 bases from J; junction bases left unmatched: 10. This CDR3 has 17 amino acids. The CDR3 bases are TGCGCCAGCAGTCAATCGTATAGGGACAGCGAGACCTACGAGCAGTACTTC. This sequence encodes CASSQSYRDSETYEQYF.

V gene TRBV6-1 combines with J gene TRBJ1-2, with a tentative D call TRBD1 (5 bases). Germline CDR1 MNHNS, CDR2 SASEGT. Trimming took 7 bases from V and 7 from J, leaving 19 bases between them. CDR3 size: 14 residues. In DNA form, the CDR3 reads TGTGCCAGCACCACTGGTACAGGAAAAGTTGGCTACACCTTC. Amino acid sequence: CASTTGTGKVGYTF.

CDR3 region: CASRSPSGSYDEQFF. For the CDR3, the DNA is TGCGCCAGCAGGAGTCCTAGCGGGAGCTATGATGAGCAGTTCTTC. V usage is TRBV10-2 and J usage is TRBJ2-1; TRBD2 aligns across 10 bases. Germline assignment: CDR1 WSHSY and CDR2 SAAADI. This CDR3 is 15 amino acids long. The V and J ends lost 6 bases and 8 bases, in that order; junction bases with no gene match: 10.

The chain recombines TRBV28 with TRBJ2-5; TRBD2 matches at 9 bases. The DNA end is more similar to TRBJ2-7, so the J call may be wrong. The germline V gene has CDR1 MDHEN and CDR2 SYDVKM. This CDR3 is built from 14 residues. The CDR3 loop reads CASSLRGGPYEQYF. In DNA, the CDR3 is TGTGCCAGCAGCCTGCGGGGGGGGCCCTACGAGCAGTACTTC.

The V and J genes are TRBV10-1 and TRBJ2-1, with 7 positions matching TRBD2. The CDR3 runs to 13 residues. After removal of 4 bases from V and 9 bases from J, the junction contained 6 bases not matched to a gene. Germline CDR1 WNHNN, CDR2 SYGVQD (reference sequence). CDR3 sequence reads: CASSAGLVSEQFF. In nucleotides, the CDR3 is TGCGCCAGCAGTGCCGGACTAGTAAGTGAGCAGTTCTTC.

Only a few counts were recorded for this clone. The chain employs TRBV7-6 and TRBJ2-2; TRBD2 is a possible D gene (6 bases). Trimming took off 4 bases at V and 5 bases at J, with 8 bases between the two ends. Germline V CDR1 and CDR2: SGHVS, FNYEAQ. The CDR3 has 13 amino acids. The CDR3 is CASSSRGTGELFF. As DNA, the CDR3 is TGTGCCAGCAGCTCACGGGGGACCGGGGAGCTGTTTTTT.

The genes are TRBV7-8 and TRBJ1-4; 7 nucleotides line up with TRBD1. The V gene end was trimmed by 5 bases and the J gene end by 5 bases; junction bases not matched to a gene: 5. The CDR3 has 14 amino acids. The V gene's germline CDR1 is SGHVS and CDR2 FQNEAQ. The CDR3 spells CASSVQGFNEKLFF. In nucleotides, the CDR3 is TGTGCCAGCAGCGTACAGGGGTTCAATGAAAAACTGTTTTTT.

This rearrangement joins TRBV13 to TRBJ2-1, with D hard to call. Trimming removed 2 bases from V and 14 bases from J, with 22 bases in between. The CDR3 is 15 amino acids. The V gene's germline CDR1 is PRHDT and CDR2 FYEKMQ (reference sequence). The DNA for the CDR3 is TGTGCCAGCAGCTTATTCCAGTCGGGTGTAGGTAGTAAGTTCTTC. Translated, it gives CASSLFQSGVGSKFF.

The chain joins TRBV23-1 to TRBJ2-1; 9 nucleotides match TRBD1. TRBV23-1 is placed among ORFs of uncertain function. The length of the CDR3 is 16 residues. After removal of 4 bases from V and 7 bases from J, the junction contained 11 bases not matched to a gene. The CDR3 DNA reads as TGCGCCAGCAGTCGAGACCGGGACAGGGTGGGTAATGAGCAGTTCTTC. This encodes CASSRDRDRVGNEQFF.

The J gene is TRBJ2-5, the V gene TRBV5-1, with TRBD1 matching over 7 bases. The CDR3 is 14 residues long. V shed 0 bases, J shed 5 bases, and the junction held 4 bases outside the gene matches. Germline assignment: CDR1 SGHRS and CDR2 YFSETQ. CDR3: CASSLDRGSETQYF. The CDR3 DNA follows: TGCGCCAGCAGCTTGGACAGGGGATCGGAGACCCAGTACTTC.

The chain has TRBV10-1 and TRBJ2-7; possible D gene TRBD1, 6 bases. The CDR3 totals 13 residues. Trimming removed 5 bases at V and 0 bases at J, with 8 bases between. Germline CDR1 and CDR2: WNHNN and SYGVQD (reference sequence). This CDR3 is CASSPGHSYEQYF. CDR3 sequence (DNA): TGCGCCAGCAGTCCGGGACACTCCTACGAGCAGTACTTC.

This clone was observed once. This chain joins TRBV7-9 and TRBJ2-2; TRBD2 matches at 9 bases. This CDR3 region has 15 residues. CDR1 and CDR2 from the germline V gene are SEHNR and FQNEAQ (reference sequence). V was clipped by 7 bases and J by 5 bases; unmatched bases: 8. The CDR3 DNA is TGTGCCAGCACCATTAGCGGGAGTGTTACCGGGGAGCTGTTTTTT. This codes for CASTISGSVTGELFF.

This chain uses TRBV5-8 with TRBJ2-7, with D maybe TRBD2 (5 bases). Germline V CDR1 and CDR2: SGHTS, YDEGEE. The germline V and J ends were trimmed by 0 bases and 1 base, with 8 bases remaining between them. CDR3 size: 14 residues. The CDR3: CASSLDRGSYEQYF. The CDR3 DNA reads as TGTGCCAGCAGCTTGGATCGGGGATCCTACGAGCAGTACTTC.

This clone appeared a single time. This sequence joins TRBV19 and TRBJ2-7, with D possibly matching TRBD2 (6 bases). Germline assignment: CDR1 LNHDA and CDR2 SQIVND (reference sequence). V shed 4 bases and J shed 0 bases, with 7 bases lying between them. The CDR3 length is 13 residues. The CDR3 DNA sequence: TGTGCCAGTAGTAGCGGGATCTCCTACGAGCAGTACTTC. This codes for CASSSGISYEQYF.

The table lists this clone with a count of one. The V call is TRBV6-4, the J call TRBJ2-3, with TRBD1 as a possible D gene (7 bases). Germline values: CDR1 MRHNA, CDR2 SNTAGT. The CDR3 spans 14 residues. Trimming stripped 11 bases from V and 2 bases from J, with 17 bases between. The CDR3 loop reads CAGGTELNTDTQYF. DNA of the CDR3: TGTGCCGGGGGGACAGAGCTAAACACAGATACGCAGTATTTT.

The J gene is TRBJ2-1, the V gene TRBV2; 9 bases map to TRBD1. The CDR3 sequence is 15 residues long. Germline V CDR1 and CDR2: SNHLY, FYNNEI. V was pared by 3 bases and J by 2 bases, with 2 bases of the junction left unmatched. CDR3 sequence: CASSEGQGPYNEQFF. As DNA, the CDR3 is TGTGCCAGCAGTGAGGGACAGGGTCCCTACAATGAGCAGTTCTTC.

This chain links TRBV28 with TRBJ2-7, with 9 bases identical to TRBD1. Germline CDR1 is MDHEN and CDR2 is SYDVKM. The length of the CDR3 is 15 residues. Trimming removed 6 bases from V and 1 base from J; junction bases left unmatched: 7. The CDR3: CASRTPGTGSYEQYF. CDR3 sequence (DNA): TGTGCCAGCAGAACTCCCGGGACAGGGTCCTACGAGCAGTACTTC.

V and J are TRBV18 and TRBJ2-2; 8 bases fit TRBD1. CDR1 is KGHSH, CDR2 LQKENI, per germline. The CDR3 covers 14 residues. V trimming: 5 bases; J trimming: 4 bases; junction bases outside the gene matches: 3. CDR3 loop: CASSDRGATGELFF. The CDR3 DNA sequence: TGTGCCAGCTCAGACAGGGGAGCCACCGGGGAGCTGTTTTTT.

J is TRBJ2-7 and V is TRBV13, with unresolved D. CDR1 is PRHDT and CDR2 is FYEKMQ in the germline V gene (reference sequence). This CDR3 has 15 residues. Trimming stripped 5 bases from V and 2 bases from J, with 16 bases between. The CDR3: CASSHAGDGTYEQYF. CDR3 bases: TGTGCCAGCAGCCACGCAGGCGACGGAACCTACGAGCAGTACTTC.

The chain employs TRBV4-1 and TRBJ2-1, with 7 bases lining up with TRBD1. CDR3 size: 16 residues. The germline V gene has CDR1 MGHRA and CDR2 YSYEKL. V trimming: 0 bases; J trimming: 7 bases; junction bases outside the gene matches: 9. CDR3 sequence (DNA): TGCGCCAGCAGCCAAGATTCGCATCCGGGACAGAATGAGCAGTTCTTC. The encoded protein is CASSQDSHPGQNEQFF.

Only one count was recorded for this clone. The chain links TRBV7-9 to TRBJ2-7, with 7 nucleotides matching TRBD2. Per the germline V gene, CDR1 is SEHNR and CDR2 is FQNEAQ (reference sequence). The CDR3 totals 14 residues. Germline trimming cut 5 bases from V and 0 bases from J; bases unmatched to any gene: 4. CDR3 in DNA: TGTGCCAGCAGCCCAGCGGGGAGCTCCTACGAGCAGTACTTC. This encodes CASSPAGSSYEQYF. The full variable domain, completed using reference TRBV7-9 and TRBJ2-7, is DTGVSQNPRHKITKRGQNVTFRCDPISEHNRLYWYRQTLGQGPEFLTYFQNEAQLEKSRLLSDRFSAERPKGSFSTLEIQRTEQGDSAMYLCASSPAGSSYEQYFGPGTRLTVT.

This sequence joins TRBV5-1 and TRBJ2-5; unclear D gene. The last part of the DNA fits TRBJ2-7 better; the J call may be wrong. CDR3 length: 11 residues. Germline CDR1 reads SGHRS; CDR2 reads YFSETQ. The CDR3 DNA reads as TGCGCCAGCAGCTTGGATTCCGAGCAGTACTTC. Translating gives CASSLDSEQYF.